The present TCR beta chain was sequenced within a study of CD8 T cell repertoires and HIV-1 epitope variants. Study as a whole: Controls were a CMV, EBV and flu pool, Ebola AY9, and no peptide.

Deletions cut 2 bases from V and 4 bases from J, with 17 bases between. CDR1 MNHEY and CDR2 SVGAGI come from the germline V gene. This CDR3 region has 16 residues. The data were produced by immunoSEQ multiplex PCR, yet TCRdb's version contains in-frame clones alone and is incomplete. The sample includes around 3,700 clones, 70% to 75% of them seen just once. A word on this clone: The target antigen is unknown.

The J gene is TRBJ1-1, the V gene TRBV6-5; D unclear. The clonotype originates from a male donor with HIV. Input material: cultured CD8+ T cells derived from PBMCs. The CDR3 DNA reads TGTGCCAGCAGTTACAACGCCTTCGGGCCAGTCACTGAAGCTTTCTTT. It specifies CASSYNAFGPVTEAFF.